The rows below give T cell receptor beta chains drawn from one sample of a study of blood T cell repertoires in COVID-19. The assay was immunoSEQ multiplex PCR, and TCRdb's table has in-frame clones only and misses some. The sample yields approximately 150,000 clones, roughly 91% seen once. Sequences were obtained from peripheral blood. These receptor sequences come from a man aged 50 to 60 with active or convalescent COVID-19. CDR3s include the opening cysteine and the closing phenylalanine or tryptophan. The D gene is left open where the match is weak. Not all rows give a size; the values are once, few, many and, for expanded clones, a class.

TGTGCCACCAGGGCCGGGACTAGCGGGAACCTCGAGCAGTACTTC | CATRAGTSGNLEQYF | . | TRBD2 | TRBJ2-7 | TRBV15
TGTGCCAGCAGCCAAGTAGGGACAGGGGGCATCGAGCAGTACTTC | CASSQVGTGGIEQYF | . | TRBD1 | TRBJ2-7 | TRBV4-2
TGCAGCGTTGAAGAGGGAGGGAGTGCCGGGGAGCTGTTTTTT | CSVEEGGSAGELFF | . | TRBD2 | TRBJ2-2 | TRBV29-1
TGTGCCAGCAGCTTGACTAGCGGGAGGCCCCTCGAGCAGTACTTC | CASSLTSGRPLEQYF | . | TRBD2 | TRBJ2-7 | TRBV5-6
TGTGCCAGCAGCTCTACTGCAACAGATAATCAGCCCCAGCATTTT | CASSSTATDNQPQHF | . | . | TRBJ1-5 | TRBV28
TGTGCCTGGAGTAAACAGGCGGCCGGGGGAGAGACCCAGTACTTC | CAWSKQAAGGETQYF | . | . | TRBJ2-5 | TRBV30
TGTGCCAGCGGGGCAGGCACAGAGACCCAGTACTTC | CASGAGTETQYF | . | . | TRBJ2-5 | TRBV2
TGTGCCAGCAGGGAGGGCGGGGTCCGGGCTGGAAACACCATATATTTT | CASREGGVRAGNTIYF | . | . | TRBJ1-3 | TRBV7-8
TGTGCCAGCACAGAGAACACTGAAGCTTTCTTT | CASTENTEAFF | . | . | TRBJ1-1 | TRBV28
TGTGCCAGCAGTTTCGGACAGGGGGCGCGGGGCTACACCTTC | CASSFGQGARGYTF | . | TRBD1 | TRBJ1-2 | TRBV3-1/TRBV3-2
TGTGCCTGGAGTGTAGGGGGAGGGGGCACTGAAGCTTTCTTT | CAWSVGGGGTEAFF | . | . | TRBJ1-1 | TRBV30
TGCGCCAGCAGCCAAGTTTCAGGGGTTGGAAATCAGCCCCAGCATTTT | CASSQVSGVGNQPQHF | . | . | TRBJ1-5 | TRBV4-1
TGTGCCACCAGTGATCCTAGGACAGTCAAGGAGACCCAGTACTTC | CATSDPRTVKETQYF | few | . | TRBJ2-5 | TRBV24-1
TGTGCCAGCAGTGCCACAGGGGGGCTTGAAGAGACCCAGTACTTC | CASSATGGLEETQYF | . | TRBD1 | TRBJ2-5 | TRBV28
TGCGCCAGCAGCTTGTCCCAGGGGGCTAGGGAGCAGTTCTTC | CASSLSQGAREQFF | . | TRBD1 | TRBJ2-1 | TRBV5-1
TGTGCCATCAGTGGGACAGATATTTATACTGAAGCTTTCTTT | CAISGTDIYTEAFF | . | . | TRBJ1-1 | TRBV10-3
TGTGCCAGCAGTTACCGTTTGGACGGGATATTTGAAGCTTTCTTT | CASSYRLDGIFEAFF | . | . | TRBJ1-1 | TRBV6-5
TGTGCCAGCAACCGACAGGCCCAGGGCACTGAAGCTTTCTTT | CASNRQAQGTEAFF | . | . | TRBJ1-1 | TRBV2
TGTGCCAGCACGAGGGATGGCTACACCTTC | CASTRDGYTF | . | . | TRBJ1-2 | TRBV2
TGTGCCAGCAACCGACTGACTAGCGGGCAAGAGACCCAGTACTTC | CASNRLTSGQETQYF | . | TRBD2 | TRBJ2-5 | TRBV5-8